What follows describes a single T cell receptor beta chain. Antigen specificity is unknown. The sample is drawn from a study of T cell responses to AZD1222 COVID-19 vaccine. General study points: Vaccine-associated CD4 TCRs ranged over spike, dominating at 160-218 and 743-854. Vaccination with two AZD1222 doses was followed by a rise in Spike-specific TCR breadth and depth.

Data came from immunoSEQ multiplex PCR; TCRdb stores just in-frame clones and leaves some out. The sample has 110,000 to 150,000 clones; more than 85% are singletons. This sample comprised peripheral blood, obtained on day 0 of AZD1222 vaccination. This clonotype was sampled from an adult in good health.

CDR3 bases: TGTGCCACCAGCAGAGATTATGGGATCGAGGGTGGAAACACCATATATTTT. This gives the protein CATSRDYGIEGGNTIYF. J is TRBJ1-3 and V is TRBV15; D is unresolved. The CDR3 has 17 residues. Germline lookup yields CDR1 LNHNV and CDR2 YYDKDF (reference sequence). Trimming stripped 0 bases from V and 3 bases from J, with 15 bases between.